This TCR beta chain was identified in a study of Graves' ophthalmopathy and Graves' hyperthyroidism. A single count supports this clonotype. The V gene's germline CDR1 is KGHDR and CDR2 SFDVKD. CDR3 size: 15 residues. Unmatched junction bases numbered 5, after V lost 4 bases and J lost 6 bases. Amplification from RNA transcripts yielded the TCR beta CDR3 regions. An initial RT-PCR round employing HTBI primers preceded a second-round multiplex PCR. TCRdb recomputed calls from the multiplex PCR reads with MiXCR, one row per CDR3 protein. The table has approximately 1.2 million distinct CDR3 sequences, about 36% seen once.

Source material: peripheral blood or thyroid tissue (not recorded which). The source is an adult man with Graves' hyperthyroidism. V usage is TRBV24-1 and J usage is TRBJ1-4; TRBD1 agrees at 9 bases. The CDR3 region is CATSDTYRGHEKLFF. Written as DNA, the CDR3 is TGTGCCACCAGTGACACCTACAGGGGGCATGAAAAACTGTTTTTT.